Sequencing of this T cell receptor (beta chain) was carried out in a study of post-analysis software for immune sequencing data. Study background: Disease courses included relapsing-remitting, secondary progressive and progressive-relapsing multiple sclerosis.

Study results and limitations: The study found TRBV5-6, TRBV5-1 and TRBV20-1 among several TRBV segments more frequent in patients than controls. Analysis by F measure revealed that same-batch samples clustered strongly together.

After removal of 4 bases from V and 5 bases from J, the junction contained 12 bases not matched to a gene. The CDR3 totals 15 residues. Germline CDR1 reads SQVTM; CDR2 reads ANQGSEA. The TCR beta cDNA libraries contained unique molecular identifiers. Yield was 450,000 to 650,000 cDNA molecules from around 1 to 9.1 million T cells. TCRdb passed the PCR reads through MiXCR, listing each CDR3 protein once. The repertoire holds roughly 540,000 distinct CDR3 sequences, with 34% as singletons. This clonotype has a count of ten or more. Its antigen remains unknown. This receptor was obtained from a girl between 2 and 17 years old with multiple sclerosis. The chain combines TRBV29-1 with TRBJ1-2; 8 nucleotides line up with TRBD1. The sequencing sample was made of blood. The CDR3 reads CSVGEGQGLHYGYTF. The DNA of the CDR3 is TGCAGCGTTGGTGAAGGACAGGGACTTCATTATGGCTACACCTTC. The entire variable domain, with the rest obtained from reference TRBV29-1 and TRBJ1-2, is as follows: SAVISQKPSRDICQRGTSLTIQCQVDSQVTMMFWYRQQPGQSLTLIATANQGSEATYESGFVIDKFPISRPNLTFSTLTVSNMSPEDSSIYLCSVGEGQGLHYGYTFGSGTRLTVV.